The rows below give T cell receptor beta chains drawn from one sample of a study of spatial heterogeneity in lung cancer. TCRdb ran MiXCR on the 5' RACE reads and lists one entry per CDR3 protein. The data show more than 95,000 distinct CDR3 sequences, less than 15% seen once. The sample was PBMCs, taken at follow-up. The receptors originated from a male donor with early-stage non-small cell lung cancer. The CDR3 runs from the conserved cysteine through the conserved F or W. Each record gives: V gene, CDR3 protein.

V gene: TRBV6-2/TRBV6-3; CDR3 protein: CASSFVPGFGELFF
V gene: TRBV20-1; CDR3 protein: CSAQGDPPRGEYF
V gene: TRBV5-6; CDR3 protein: CASSLVHGRRTTDGYTF
V gene: TRBV19; CDR3 protein: CASSPTGPGEETQYF
V gene: TRBV20-1; CDR3 protein: CSARETGTSGTDTQYF
V gene: TRBV11-2; CDR3 protein: CASSRQPGGNHNEQFF
V gene: TRBV20-1; CDR3 protein: CSARSSPGAGELFF
V gene: TRBV2; CDR3 protein: CASAVGDTQYF
V gene: TRBV20-1; CDR3 protein: CSARDLGQGWLF
V gene: TRBV12-3/TRBV12-4; CDR3 protein: CASSPDREEKLFF
V gene: TRBV20-1; CDR3 protein: CSAEDSLKNIQYF
V gene: TRBV29-1; CDR3 protein: CSVTVSSYEQYF
V gene: TRBV12-3/TRBV12-4; CDR3 protein: CASRLGQASGELFF
V gene: TRBV5-1; CDR3 protein: CASKPRPPGQGGEQYF
V gene: TRBV28; CDR3 protein: CASSFLGTGSETQYF
V gene: TRBV5-1; CDR3 protein: CASTLGSRNTGELFF
V gene: TRBV29-1; CDR3 protein: CSGDFLREQFF
V gene: TRBV20-1; CDR3 protein: CSARDVIRNRLANYGYTF
V gene: TRBV5-1; CDR3 protein: CASSRSGLSSYNSPLHF
V gene: TRBV9; CDR3 protein: CASSDTYSNQPQHF
V gene: TRBV12-3/TRBV12-4; CDR3 protein: CASTHGPGATPLHF
V gene: TRBV2; CDR3 protein: CASSAPGQGAETQYF
V gene: TRBV12-5; CDR3 protein: CASGPGSNSPLHF
V gene: TRBV10-2; CDR3 protein: CASSESNIQYF
V gene: TRBV28; CDR3 protein: CASSSGFYEQYF
V gene: TRBV6-4; CDR3 protein: CASSESASGPDTQYF
V gene: TRBV5-1; CDR3 protein: CASSRALPGQTNSPLHF
V gene: TRBV9; CDR3 protein: CASSISSSNLRTDTQYF
V gene: TRBV4-2; CDR3 protein: CASVPGGRENYGYTF
V gene: TRBV4-1; CDR3 protein: CASSQGQVRSYNSPLHF
V gene: TRBV9; CDR3 protein: CASSVGTDIPYNSPLHF
V gene: TRBV24-1; CDR3 protein: CATSAEYEQFF
V gene: TRBV12-3/TRBV12-4; CDR3 protein: CASSKGTGELPLHF
V gene: TRBV20-1; CDR3 protein: CSATPGDSYGYTF
V gene: TRBV20-1; CDR3 protein: CSANPQGNEQFF
V gene: TRBV30; CDR3 protein: CACPSGANTGELFF
V gene: TRBV27; CDR3 protein: CASTLDWITGELFF
V gene: TRBV20-1; CDR3 protein: CSARRLDYEQYF
V gene: TRBV20-1; CDR3 protein: CSARVNSGGLGYF
V gene: TRBV7-9; CDR3 protein: CASSLTGSIYEQYF
V gene: TRBV7-2; CDR3 protein: CASSPGTGPGNTIYF
V gene: TRBV7-2; CDR3 protein: CASSWGTGYMNTEAFF
V gene: TRBV6-5; CDR3 protein: CASRSGTSRYNEQFF
V gene: TRBV5-1; CDR3 protein: CASSAERDTQYF
V gene: TRBV20-1; CDR3 protein: CSAREGRWQFF
V gene: TRBV6-5; CDR3 protein: CASNRQGLNTEAFF
V gene: TRBV2; CDR3 protein: CASSDWEGDYNEQFF
V gene: TRBV10-3; CDR3 protein: CAISGTGGNSPLHF
V gene: TRBV5-4; CDR3 protein: CASSPGNYGYTF